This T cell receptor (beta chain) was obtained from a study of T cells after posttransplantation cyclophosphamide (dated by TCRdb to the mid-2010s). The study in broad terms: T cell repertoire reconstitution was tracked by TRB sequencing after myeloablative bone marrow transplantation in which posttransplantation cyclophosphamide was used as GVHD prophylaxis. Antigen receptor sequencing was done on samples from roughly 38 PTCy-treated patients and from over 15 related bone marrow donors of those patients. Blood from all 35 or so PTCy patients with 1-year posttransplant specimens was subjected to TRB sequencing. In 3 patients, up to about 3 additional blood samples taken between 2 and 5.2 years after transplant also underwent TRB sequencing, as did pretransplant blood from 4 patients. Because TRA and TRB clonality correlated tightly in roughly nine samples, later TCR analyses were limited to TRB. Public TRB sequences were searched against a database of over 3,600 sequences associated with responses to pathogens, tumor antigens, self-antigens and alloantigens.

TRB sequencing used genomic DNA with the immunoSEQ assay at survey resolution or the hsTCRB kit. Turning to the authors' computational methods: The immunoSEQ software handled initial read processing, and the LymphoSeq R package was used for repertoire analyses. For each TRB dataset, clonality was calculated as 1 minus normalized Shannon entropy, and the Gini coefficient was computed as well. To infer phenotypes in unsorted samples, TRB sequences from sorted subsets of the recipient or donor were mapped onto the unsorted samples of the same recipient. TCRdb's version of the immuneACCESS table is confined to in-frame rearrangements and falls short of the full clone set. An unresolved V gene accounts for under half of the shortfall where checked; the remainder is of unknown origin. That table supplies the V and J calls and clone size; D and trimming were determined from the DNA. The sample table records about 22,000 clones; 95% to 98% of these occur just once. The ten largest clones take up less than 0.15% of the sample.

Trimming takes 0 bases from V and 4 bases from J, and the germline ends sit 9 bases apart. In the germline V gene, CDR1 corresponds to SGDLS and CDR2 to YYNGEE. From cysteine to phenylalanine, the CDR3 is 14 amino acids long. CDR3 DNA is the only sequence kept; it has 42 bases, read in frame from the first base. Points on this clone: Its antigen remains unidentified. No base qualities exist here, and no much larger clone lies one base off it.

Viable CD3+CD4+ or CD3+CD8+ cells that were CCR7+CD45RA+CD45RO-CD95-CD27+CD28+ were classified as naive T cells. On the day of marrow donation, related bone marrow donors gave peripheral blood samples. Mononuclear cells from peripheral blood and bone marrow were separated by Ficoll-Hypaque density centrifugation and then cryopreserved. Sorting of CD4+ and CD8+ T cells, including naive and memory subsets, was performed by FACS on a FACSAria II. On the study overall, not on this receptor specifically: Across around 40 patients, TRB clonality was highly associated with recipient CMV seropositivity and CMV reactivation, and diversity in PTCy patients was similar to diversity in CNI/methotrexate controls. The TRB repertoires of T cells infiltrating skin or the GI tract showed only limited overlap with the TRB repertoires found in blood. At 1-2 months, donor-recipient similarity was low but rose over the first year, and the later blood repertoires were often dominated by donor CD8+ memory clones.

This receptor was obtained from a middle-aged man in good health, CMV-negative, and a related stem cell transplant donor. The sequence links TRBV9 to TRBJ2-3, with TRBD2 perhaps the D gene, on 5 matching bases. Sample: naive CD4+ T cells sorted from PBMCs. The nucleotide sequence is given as TGTGCCAGCAGCGTAGTTGGGAGCGCAGATACGCAGTATTTT. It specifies CASSVVGSADTQYF. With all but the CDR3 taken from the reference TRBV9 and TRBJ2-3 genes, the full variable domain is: DSGVTQTPKHLITATGQRVTLRCSPRSGDLSVYWYQQSLDQGLQFLIQYYNGEERAKGNILERFSAQQFPDLHSELNLSSLELGDSALYFCASSVVGSADTQYFGPGTRLTVL.